What follows describes a single TCR beta chain. Its specificity is unknown. Amplification used 60 Vbeta primers and 13 Jbeta primers. Generated by immunoSEQ multiplex PCR, the TCRdb table keeps only in-frame clones and is missing some. This sample contains approximately 130,000 clones. The data derive from a study of cytomegalovirus exposure and HLA in healthy donors. Points from the study as a whole: Later examination showed HLA-associated TCR beta chains had greater clonal expansion than equally common others. One variant, a missense change in DCLRE1C, was linked in a later analysis to TCR beta V- and J-gene trimming. Within a later analysis, the majority of CMV-associated TCR beta chains appeared HLA-restricted. Most TCR beta V segments were productive about 87% or about 30% of the time in an earlier analysis.

Germline CDR1 and CDR2: MNHNY and SVGAGI (reference sequence). The V end was cut by 0 bases, the J end by 7 bases, with 12 bases between. This CDR3 comprises 14 residues. The chain combines TRBV6-6 with TRBJ1-1; D might be TRBD1 (6 bases). This clonotype was sampled from a woman aged 60 to 75 in good health and CMV-seronegative. The source material was PBMCs. DNA for the CDR3: TGTGCCAGCAGTTACTCGACGACAGGCCATGAAGCTTTCTTT. This sequence encodes CASSYSTTGHEAFF.